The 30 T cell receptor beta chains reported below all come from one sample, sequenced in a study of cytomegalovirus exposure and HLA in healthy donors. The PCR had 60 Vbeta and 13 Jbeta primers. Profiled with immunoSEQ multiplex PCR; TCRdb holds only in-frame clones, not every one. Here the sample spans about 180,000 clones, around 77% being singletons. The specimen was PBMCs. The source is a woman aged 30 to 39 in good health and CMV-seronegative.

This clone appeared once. CDR3 bases: TGTGCCAGCAGCCCCGGGACAGGCCAGTACTTC. Protein sequence: CASSPGTGQYF. The chain is built from TRBV7-7 and TRBJ2-5; 8 bases match TRBD1. Trimming at V came to 5 bases and at J to 10 bases, leaving 3 bases not matched to a gene. The germline V gene encodes CDR1 SSHAT and CDR2 FNYEAQ (reference sequence). The CDR3 runs 11 residues.

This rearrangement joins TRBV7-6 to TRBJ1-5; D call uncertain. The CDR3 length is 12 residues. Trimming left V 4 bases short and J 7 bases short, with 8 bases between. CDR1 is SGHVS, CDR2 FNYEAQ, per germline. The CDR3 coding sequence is TGTGCCAGCAGCTCGTATGGCCAGCCCCAGCATTTT. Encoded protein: CASSSYGQPQHF.

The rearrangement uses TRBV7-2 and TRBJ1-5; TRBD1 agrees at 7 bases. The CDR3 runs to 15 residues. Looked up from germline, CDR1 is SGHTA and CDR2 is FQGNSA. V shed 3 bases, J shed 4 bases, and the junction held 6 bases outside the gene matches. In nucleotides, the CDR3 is TGTGCCAGCAGCTTTTATGGGACAGCAAATCAGCCCCAGCATTTT. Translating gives CASSFYGTANQPQHF.

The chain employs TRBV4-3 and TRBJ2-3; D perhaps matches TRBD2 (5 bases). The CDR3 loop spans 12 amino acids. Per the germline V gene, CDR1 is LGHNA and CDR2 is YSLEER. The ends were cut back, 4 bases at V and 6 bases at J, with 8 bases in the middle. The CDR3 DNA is TGCGCCAGCAGCCCGGCGGGTGATACGCAGTATTTT. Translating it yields CASSPAGDTQYF.

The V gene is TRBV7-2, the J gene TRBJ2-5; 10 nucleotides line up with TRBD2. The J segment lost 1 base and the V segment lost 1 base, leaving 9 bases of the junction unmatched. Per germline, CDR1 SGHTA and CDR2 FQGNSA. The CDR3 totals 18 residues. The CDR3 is CASSLGGSGGASQETQYF. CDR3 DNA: TGTGCCAGCAGCTTAGGTGGGAGCGGGGGGGCCTCCCAAGAGACCCAGTACTTC.

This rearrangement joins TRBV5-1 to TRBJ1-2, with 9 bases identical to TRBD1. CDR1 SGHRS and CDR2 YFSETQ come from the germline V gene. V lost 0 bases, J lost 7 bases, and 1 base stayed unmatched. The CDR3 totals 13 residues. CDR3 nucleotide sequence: TGCGCCAGCAGCTTGGACAGGGGGCCTGGCTACACCTTC. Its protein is CASSLDRGPGYTF.

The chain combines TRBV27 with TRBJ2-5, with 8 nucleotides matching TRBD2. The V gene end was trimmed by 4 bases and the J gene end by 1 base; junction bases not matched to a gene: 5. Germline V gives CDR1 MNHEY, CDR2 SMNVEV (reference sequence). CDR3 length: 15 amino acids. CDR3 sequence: CASSSPTSGQETQYF. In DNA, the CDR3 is TGTGCCAGCAGTTCCCCAACTAGCGGCCAAGAGACCCAGTACTTC.

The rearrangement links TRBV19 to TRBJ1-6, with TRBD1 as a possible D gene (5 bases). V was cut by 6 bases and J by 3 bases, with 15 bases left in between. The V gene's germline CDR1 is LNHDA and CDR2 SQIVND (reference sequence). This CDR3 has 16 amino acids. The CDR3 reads CASRSVIGDYNSPLHF. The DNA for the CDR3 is TGTGCCAGTAGGTCGGTAATAGGGGACTATAATTCACCCCTCCACTTT.

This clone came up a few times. The CDR3 reads CASKPGPSGAEAFF. As DNA, the CDR3 is TGTGCCAGTAAACCGGGGCCAAGCGGGGCTGAAGCTTTCTTT. The rearrangement joins TRBV19 to TRBJ1-1; maybe TRBD1 (5 bases). Germline V gives CDR1 LNHDA, CDR2 SQIVND (reference sequence). This CDR3 comprises 14 residues. With 7 bases removed from V and 6 bases from J, the gap between germline ends came to 18 bases.

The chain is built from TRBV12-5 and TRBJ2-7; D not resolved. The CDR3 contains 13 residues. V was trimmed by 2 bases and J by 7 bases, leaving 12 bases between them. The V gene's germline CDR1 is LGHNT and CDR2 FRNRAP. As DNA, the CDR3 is TGTGCTAGTGGTTTGTACGCGGTGGCGGAGCAGTACTTC. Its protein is CASGLYAVAEQYF.

The CDR3, as DNA: TGTGCCAGCAGTCCGACAGATCTCTTTCGCCGCACAGATACGCAGTATTTT. Residues: CASSPTDLFRRTDTQYF. The chain employs TRBV27 and TRBJ2-3, with a tentative D call TRBD1 (5 bases). V shed 5 bases and J shed 1 base, with 19 bases lying between them. This CDR3 contains 17 residues. Per the germline V gene, CDR1 is MNHEY and CDR2 is SMNVEV (reference sequence).

The CDR3 region is CASSVEGGREEKLFF. CDR3 bases: TGTGCCAGCAGCGTAGAAGGAGGGAGAGAGGAAAAACTGTTTTTT. The rearrangement joins TRBV9 to TRBJ1-4; D not certain. Per germline, CDR1 SGDLS and CDR2 YYNGEE. V gave up 0 bases and J gave up 8 bases, with 14 bases separating them. This CDR3 spans 15 amino acids.

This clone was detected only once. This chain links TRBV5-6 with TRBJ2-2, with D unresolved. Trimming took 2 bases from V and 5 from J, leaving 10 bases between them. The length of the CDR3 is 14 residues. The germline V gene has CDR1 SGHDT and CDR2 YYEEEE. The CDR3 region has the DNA TGTGCCAGCAGCTTCATACAGCCGACCGGGGAGCTGTTTTTT. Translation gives CASSFIQPTGELFF.

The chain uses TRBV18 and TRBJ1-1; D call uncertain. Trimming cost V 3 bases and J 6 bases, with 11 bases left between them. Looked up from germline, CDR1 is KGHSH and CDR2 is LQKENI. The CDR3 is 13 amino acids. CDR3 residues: CASSPGKAAEAFF. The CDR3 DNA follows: TGTGCCAGCTCACCCGGGAAGGCCGCTGAAGCTTTCTTT.

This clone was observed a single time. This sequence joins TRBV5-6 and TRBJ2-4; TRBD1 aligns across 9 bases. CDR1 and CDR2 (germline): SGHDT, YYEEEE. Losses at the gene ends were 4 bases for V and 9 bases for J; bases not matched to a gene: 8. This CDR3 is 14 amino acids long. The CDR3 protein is CASSSRDRASIQYF. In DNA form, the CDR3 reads TGTGCCAGCAGCAGCCGGGACAGGGCAAGCATTCAGTACTTC.

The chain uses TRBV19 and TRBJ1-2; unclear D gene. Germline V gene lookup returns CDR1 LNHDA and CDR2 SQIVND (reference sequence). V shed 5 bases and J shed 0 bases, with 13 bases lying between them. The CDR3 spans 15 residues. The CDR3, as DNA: TGTGCCAGTAGTTCCCCGAGCAGGACTAACTATGGCTACACCTTC. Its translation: CASSSPSRTNYGYTF. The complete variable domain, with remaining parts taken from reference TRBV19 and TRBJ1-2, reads DGGITQSPKYLFRKEGQNVTLSCEQNLNHDAMYWYRQDPGQGLRLIYYSQIVNDFQKGDIAEGYSVSREKKESFPLTVTSAQKNPTAFYLCASSSPSRTNYGYTFGSGTRLTVV.

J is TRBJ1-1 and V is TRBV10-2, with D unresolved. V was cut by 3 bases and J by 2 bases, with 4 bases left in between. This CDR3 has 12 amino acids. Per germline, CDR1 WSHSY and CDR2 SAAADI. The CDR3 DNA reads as TGCGCCAGCAGTGACAGAAACACTGAAGCTTTCTTT. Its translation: CASSDRNTEAFF.

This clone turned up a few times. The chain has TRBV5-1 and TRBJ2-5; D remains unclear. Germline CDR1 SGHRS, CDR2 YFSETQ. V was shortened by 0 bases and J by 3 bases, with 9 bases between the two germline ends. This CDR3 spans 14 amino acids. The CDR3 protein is CASSLGVLEETQYF. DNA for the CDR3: TGCGCCAGCAGCTTGGGAGTCCTAGAAGAGACCCAGTACTTC.

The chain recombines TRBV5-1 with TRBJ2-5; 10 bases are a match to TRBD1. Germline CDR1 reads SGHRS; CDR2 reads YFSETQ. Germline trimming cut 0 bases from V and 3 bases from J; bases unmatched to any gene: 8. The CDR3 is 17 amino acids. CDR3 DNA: TGCGCCAGCAGCTTGGCCTTCTCGGACAGGGGGAAAGAGACCCAGTACTTC. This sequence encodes CASSLAFSDRGKETQYF.

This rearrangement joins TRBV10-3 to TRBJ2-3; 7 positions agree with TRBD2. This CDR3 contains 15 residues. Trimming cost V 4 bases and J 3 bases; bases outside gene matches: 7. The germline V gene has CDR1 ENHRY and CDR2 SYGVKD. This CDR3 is CAISATAGWTDTQYF. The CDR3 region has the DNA TGTGCCATCAGTGCCACAGCGGGGTGGACAGATACGCAGTATTTT.

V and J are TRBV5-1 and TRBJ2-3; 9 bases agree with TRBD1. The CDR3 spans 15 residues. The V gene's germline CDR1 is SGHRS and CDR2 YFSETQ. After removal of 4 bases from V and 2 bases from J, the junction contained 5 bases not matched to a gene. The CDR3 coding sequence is TGCGCCAGCAGCCAGGACAGGGGCGACACAGATACGCAGTATTTT. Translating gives CASSQDRGDTDTQYF.

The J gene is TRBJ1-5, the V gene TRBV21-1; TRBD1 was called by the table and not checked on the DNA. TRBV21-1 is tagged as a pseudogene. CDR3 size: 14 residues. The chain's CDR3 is CASSKPTGNQPQHF. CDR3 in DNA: TGTGCCAGCAGCAAACCAACAGGGAATCAGCCCCAGCATTTT.

CDR3 loop: CASSETGYEQYF. The CDR3 coding sequence is TGTGCCAGCAGTGAAACAGGTTACGAGCAGTACTTC. This sequence joins TRBV6-1 and TRBJ2-7; tentatively, D is TRBD1 (5 bases). Germline CDR1 MNHNS, CDR2 SASEGT. The V end was cut by 2 bases, the J end by 4 bases, with 6 bases between. The length of the CDR3 is 12 residues.

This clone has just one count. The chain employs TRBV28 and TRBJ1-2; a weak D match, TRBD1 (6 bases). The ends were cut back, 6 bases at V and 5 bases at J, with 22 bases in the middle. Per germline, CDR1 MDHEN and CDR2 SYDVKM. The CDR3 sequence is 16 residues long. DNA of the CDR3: TGTGCCAGCAGCTCCATTAGGGACATCCAGTATTATGGCTACACCTTC. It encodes CASSSIRDIQYYGYTF.

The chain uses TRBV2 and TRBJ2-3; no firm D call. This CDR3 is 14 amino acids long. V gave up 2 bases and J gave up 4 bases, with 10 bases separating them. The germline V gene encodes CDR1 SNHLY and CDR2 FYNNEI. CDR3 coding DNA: TGTGCCAGCAGTGAAAACAGTGGTGCAGATACGCAGTATTTT. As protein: CASSENSGADTQYF.

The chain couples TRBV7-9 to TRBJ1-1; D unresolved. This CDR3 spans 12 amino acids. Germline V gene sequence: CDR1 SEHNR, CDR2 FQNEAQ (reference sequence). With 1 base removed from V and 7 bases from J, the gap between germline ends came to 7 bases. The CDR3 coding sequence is TGTGCCAGCAGCTTAGTGGCAGATGAAGCTTTCTTT. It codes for CASSLVADEAFF. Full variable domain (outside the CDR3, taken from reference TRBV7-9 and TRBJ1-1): DTGVSQNPRHKITKRGQNVTFRCDPISEHNRLYWYRQTLGQGPEFLTYFQNEAQLEKSRLLSDRFSAERPKGSFSTLEIQRTEQGDSAMYLCASSLVADEAFFGQGTRLTVV.

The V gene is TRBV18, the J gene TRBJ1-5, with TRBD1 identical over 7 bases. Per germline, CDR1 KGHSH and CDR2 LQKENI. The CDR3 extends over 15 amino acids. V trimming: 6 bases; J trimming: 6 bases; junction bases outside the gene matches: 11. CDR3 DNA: TGTGCCAGCTCCCTTAGGACAGGAGGCTTTCAGCCCCAGCATTTT. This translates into CASSLRTGGFQPQHF.

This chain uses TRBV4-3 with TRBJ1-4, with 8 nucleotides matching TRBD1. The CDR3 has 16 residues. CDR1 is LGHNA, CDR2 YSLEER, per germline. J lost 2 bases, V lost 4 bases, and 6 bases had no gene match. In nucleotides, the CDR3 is TGCGCCAGCAGCCTACAGGGGGGGCCCACTAATGAAAAACTGTTTTTT. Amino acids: CASSLQGGPTNEKLFF.

This chain's CDR3 is CAISELGGNNSPLHF. The CDR3 region has the DNA TGTGCCATCAGTGAGTTGGGAGGGAATAATTCACCCCTCCACTTT. The chain employs TRBV10-3 and TRBJ1-6; D unclear. Trimming left V 1 base short and J 5 bases short, with 9 bases between. Looked up from germline, CDR1 is ENHRY and CDR2 is SYGVKD. This CDR3 region has 15 residues.

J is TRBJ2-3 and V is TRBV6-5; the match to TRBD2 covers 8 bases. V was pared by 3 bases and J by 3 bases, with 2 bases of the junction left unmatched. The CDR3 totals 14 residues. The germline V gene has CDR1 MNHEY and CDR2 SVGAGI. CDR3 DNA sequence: TGTGCCAGCAGTTATGAGCGGGAGACAGATACGCAGTATTTT. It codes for CASSYERETDTQYF.